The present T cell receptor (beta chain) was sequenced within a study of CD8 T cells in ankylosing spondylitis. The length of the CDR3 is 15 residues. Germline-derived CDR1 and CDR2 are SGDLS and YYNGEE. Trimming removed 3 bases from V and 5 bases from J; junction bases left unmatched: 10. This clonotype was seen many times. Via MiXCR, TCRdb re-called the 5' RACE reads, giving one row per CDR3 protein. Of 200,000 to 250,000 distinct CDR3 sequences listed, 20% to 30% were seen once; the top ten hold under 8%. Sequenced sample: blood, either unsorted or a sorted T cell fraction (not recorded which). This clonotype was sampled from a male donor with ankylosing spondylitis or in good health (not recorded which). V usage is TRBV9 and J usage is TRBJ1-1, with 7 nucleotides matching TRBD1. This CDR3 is CASSAPGGVLTEAFF. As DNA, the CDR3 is TGTGCCAGCAGCGCCCCAGGGGGGGTCTTAACTGAAGCTTTCTTT.